Listed here is a single T cell receptor beta chain. Its target is not known. The germline gene is not matched at one end of the junction; a read error may be the cause. The CDR3 covers 10 residues. Germline-derived CDR1 and CDR2 are SQVTM and ANQGSEA. The entry originates in a study of CD8+CD57+ T cells in acquired aplastic anemia. Overall study: Sorted CD4+ and CD8+ cell DNA averaged 3.2 ug. Study-level results: The CD8+ Simpson's diversity of patients and controls was not significantly different.

The study profiled TCR beta VDJ and CDR3 using genomic DNA as template. TCRdb reprocessed the reads via MiXCR and lists one record per CDR3 protein. Of over 250,000 distinct CDR3 sequences listed, approximately 60% were seen once; the top ten hold 1% to 1.5%. Patients sequenced had flow cytometry evidence of CD8+CD57+ cell expansion. Receipt of therapy had not occurred in any patient by the time of blood sampling. The sequence was collected from a human donor with aplastic anemia. The rearrangement links TRBV29-1 to TRBJ2-5; no clear D. The sample consisted of sorted CD4+, CD8+, or CD8+CD57+ T cells (not recorded which) from PBMCs. In DNA form, the CDR3 reads TGCAGCGTTGAAGTGGCGACCCGGTACTTC. Protein: CSVEVATRYF.